A selection of T cell receptor beta chains follows, all from one sample in a study of patients and donors after allogeneic stem cell transplantation. TCRdb analysed the RT-PCR reads with MiXCR anew, one entry per CDR3 protein. The data contain some 230,000 distinct CDR3 sequences, 14% of them singletons. Source material: blood, either unsorted or a sorted T cell fraction (not recorded which). The receptors here all came from a human donor who was either an allogeneic HSCT recipient or a stem cell or donor lymphocyte infusion donor (not recorded which). It is not recorded whose cells these are; they may come from a transplant donor. Each CDR3 is given with its conserved first and last residue. The order of the fields is clone size, V gene, D gene, J gene, CDR3 protein, CDR3 DNA. The D gene is left open where the match is weak. Size is stated for part of the rows, as once, few or many counts, or as a class when the clone is expanded.

NA	TRBV3-1	TRBD2	TRBJ2-3	CASSQVLGGGADTQYF	TGTGCCAGCAGCCAAGTCCTCGGCGGGGGGGCAGATACGCAGTATTTT
NA	TRBV9	NA	TRBJ2-1	CASSVEPVGGLRDEQFF	TGTGCCAGCAGCGTAGAACCGGTAGGGGGTTTAAGGGATGAGCAGTTCTTC
many	TRBV7-2	NA	TRBJ1-2	CASSLSGRVYYGYTF	TGTGCCAGCAGCCTATCCGGAAGGGTCTACTATGGCTACACCTTC
NA	TRBV3-1	NA	TRBJ1-1	CASSLTMNTEAFF	TGTGCCAGCAGCCTAACCATGAACACTGAAGCTTTCTTT
few	TRBV6-5	TRBD1	TRBJ2-5	CASSYGTGKETQYF	TGTGCCAGCAGTTACGGGACAGGGAAAGAGACCCAGTACTTC
few	TRBV7-9	TRBD1	TRBJ1-5	CASSPSLGTGGNQPQHF	TGTGCCAGCAGCCCGTCTCTCGGGACAGGGGGCAATCAGCCCCAGCATTTT
NA	TRBV20-1	TRBD2	TRBJ2-7	CSARDWGSGSSYEQYF	TGCAGTGCTAGAGATTGGGGTAGCGGGTCCTCCTACGAGCAGTACTTC
few	TRBV10-3	TRBD2	TRBJ2-1	CAISEGGLAVGNEQFF	TGTGCCATCAGTGAAGGGGGACTAGCGGTAGGCAATGAGCAGTTCTTC
few	TRBV20-1	NA	TRBJ2-3	CSASEIPTDTQYF	TGCAGTGCTAGCGAAATCCCCACAGATACGCAGTATTTT
NA	TRBV5-5	NA	TRBJ1-3	CASSLGRLSGNTIYF	TGTGCCAGCAGCTTGGGCCGTCTCTCTGGAAACACCATATATTTT
many	TRBV29-1	NA	TRBJ1-2	CSAEAGYGYTF	TGCAGCGCAGAGGCCGGGTATGGCTACACCTTC
NA	TRBV20-1	TRBD2	TRBJ2-7	CSARDRVSGGAGYEQYF	TGCAGTGCTAGAGATCGGGTTAGCGGGGGGGCTGGCTACGAGCAGTACTTC
NA	TRBV3-1	NA	TRBJ1-6	CASSQVLSPLHF	TGTGCCAGCAGCCAAGTCCTCTCACCCCTCCACTTT
few	TRBV29-1	NA	TRBJ1-1	CSVEIWRREGKITEAFF	TGCAGCGTTGAAATCTGGCGGAGGGAAGGTAAAATAACTGAAGCTTTCTTT
NA	TRBV12-5	TRBD1	TRBJ2-1	CASGITGTGRNEQFF	TGTGCTAGTGGTATTACCGGGACAGGTCGCAATGAGCAGTTCTTC
NA	TRBV20-1	NA	TRBJ2-3	CSANLGTQYF	TGCAGTGCTAATCTGGGTACGCAGTATTTT
many	TRBV29-1	NA	TRBJ2-5	CSVEEGSRSETQYF	TGCAGCGTTGAAGAAGGATCAAGATCTGAGACCCAGTACTTC
NA	TRBV6-2/TRBV6-3	NA	TRBJ1-1	CASSYSIVGEGTEAFF	TGTGCCAGCAGTTACTCGATTGTGGGAGAGGGCACTGAAGCTTTCTTT
NA	TRBV9	TRBD1	TRBJ1-1	CASSVVGQGASEAFF	TGTGCCAGCAGCGTAGTCGGACAGGGGGCGTCTGAAGCTTTCTTT
many	TRBV29-1	NA	TRBJ1-3	CSVGGLRDANTIYF	TGCAGCGTTGGAGGACTTCGGGACGCGAACACCATATATTTT
many	TRBV21-1	NA	TRBJ1-5	CASSTRTEEAVINNQPQHF	TGTGCCAGCAGCACCCGGACAGAGGAAGCTGTTATAAACAATCAGCCCCAGCATTTT
few	TRBV7-3	NA	TRBJ2-7	CASSPHPGSSYEQYF	TGTGCCAGCAGCCCCCACCCGGGGTCCTCCTACGAGCAGTACTTC
many	TRBV10-2	NA	TRBJ1-1	CASSESRGVVTEAFF	TGCGCCAGCAGTGAGTCTAGGGGAGTGGTAACTGAAGCTTTCTTT
few	TRBV6-5	NA	TRBJ1-1	CASSTRQKAFF	TGTGCCAGCAGTACCCGACAGAAAGCTTTCTTT
many	TRBV20-1	TRBD2	TRBJ2-5	CSARVGSGREETQYF	TGCAGTGCTAGAGTTGGTAGCGGGAGGGAGGAGACCCAGTACTTC
NA	TRBV7-2	NA	TRBJ2-1	CASSLRGFYDEQFF	TGTGCCAGCAGCTTAAGAGGGTTCTACGATGAGCAGTTCTTC
NA	TRBV19	NA	TRBJ1-4	CATSTGTNEKLFF	TGTGCCACTTCAACAGGGACTAATGAAAAACTGTTTTTT
many	TRBV12-3/TRBV12-4	NA	TRBJ2-7	CASRLTGYEQYF	TGTGCCAGCAGATTAACAGGGTACGAGCAGTACTTC